These 16 T cell receptor beta chains were all obtained from the same sample, sequenced in a study of tumor-infiltrating lymphocytes in localized non-small cell lung cancer. Using immunoSEQ multiplex PCR, the repertoire was profiled, and TCRdb retains in-frame clones only, with some absent. This repertoire shows 9,200 or so clones, roughly 79% found once; its top ten account for 6.9%. Sequenced: uninvolved lung tissue not adjacent to the tumor. The source of these receptors is a human donor with non-small cell lung cancer.

V usage is TRBV5-1 and J usage is TRBJ2-5; D gene unclear. Germline lookup yields CDR1 SGHRS and CDR2 YFSETQ. The length of the CDR3 is 15 residues. Trimming removed 1 base at V and 2 bases at J, with 12 bases between. The CDR3 DNA reads as TGCGCCAGCAGCTTGAGTAGCCCCACGCAAGAGACCCAGTACTTC. Translating gives CASSLSSPTQETQYF.

This rearrangement joins TRBV5-1 to TRBJ1-1; no firm D call. Per the germline V gene, CDR1 is SGHRS and CDR2 is YFSETQ. V was cut by 1 base and J by 0 bases, with 13 bases left in between. The CDR3 is 16 residues long. The CDR3 sequence is CASSLRPGFMNTEAFF. CDR3 sequence (DNA): TGCGCCAGCAGCTTGCGGCCCGGGTTCATGAACACTGAAGCTTTCTTT.

This clone counts as medium-sized. The rearrangement joins TRBV4-2 to TRBJ1-3; TRBD1 aligns across 9 bases. Germline assignment: CDR1 LGHNA and CDR2 YNFKEQ. V lost 5 bases to trimming and J lost 4 bases; unmatched junction nucleotides: 12. This CDR3 spans 17 amino acids. The DNA of the CDR3 is TGTGCCAGCAGCAACCACCGGGACAGGGTATCCGGAAACACCATATATTTT. This translates into CASSNHRDRVSGNTIYF.

The chain joins TRBV4-3 to TRBJ1-2, with 7 bases fitting TRBD1. CDR3 size: 13 residues. Germline trimming cut 2 bases from V and 6 bases from J; bases unmatched to any gene: 3. CDR1 is LGHNA and CDR2 is YSLEER in the germline V gene. The CDR3 loop reads CASSQWQGDGYTF. CDR3 DNA: TGCGCCAGCAGCCAATGGCAGGGGGATGGCTACACCTTC.

The chain is built from TRBV19 and TRBJ2-7; 7 nucleotides agree with TRBD2. V was clipped by 5 bases and J by 3 bases; unmatched bases: 13. Per germline, CDR1 LNHDA and CDR2 SQIVND (reference sequence). CDR3 size: 16 residues. CDR3 bases: TGTGCCAGTAGTGGACATAGCGGGTCTTCGGGCTACGAGCAGTACTTC. Protein sequence: CASSGHSGSSGYEQYF.

This clone was found a few times. The rearrangement links TRBV29-1 to TRBJ1-2, with 11 bases matching TRBD1. This CDR3 has 14 amino acids. The V gene end was trimmed by 5 bases and the J gene end by 4 bases; junction bases not matched to a gene: 6. CDR1 is SQVTM and CDR2 is ANQGSEA in the germline V gene. The CDR3 sequence: CSVTGTGGSYGYTF. The CDR3 DNA follows: TGCAGCGTTACCGGGACAGGGGGTTCCTATGGCTACACCTTC. The variable domain in full, with the rest retrieved from reference TRBV29-1 and TRBJ1-2, is SAVISQKPSRDICQRGTSLTIQCQVDSQVTMMFWYRQQPGQSLTLIATANQGSEATYESGFVIDKFPISRPNLTFSTLTVSNMSPEDSSIYLCSVTGTGGSYGYTFGSGTRLTVV.

CDR3 loop: CASSARLDLALDTQYF. CDR3 sequence (DNA): TGTGCCAGCAGTGCCAGACTAGATCTAGCGTTGGATACGCAGTATTTT. The chain couples TRBV6-1 to TRBJ2-3; possible D gene TRBD2, 6 bases. V lost 4 bases, J lost 6 bases, and 20 bases lay in between. From germline, CDR1 is MNHNS and CDR2 SASEGT. The CDR3 loop spans 16 amino acids.

The chain is built from TRBV9 and TRBJ2-1; D unclear. The CDR3 loop spans 13 amino acids. V was cut by 0 bases and J by 4 bases, with 5 bases left in between. From germline, CDR1 is SGDLS and CDR2 YYNGEE. The CDR3 sequence is CASSVAGYNEQFF. DNA for the CDR3: TGTGCCAGCAGCGTAGCAGGTTACAATGAGCAGTTCTTC.

The chain has TRBV7-8 and TRBJ2-1, with D hard to call. Trimming removed 0 bases from V and 5 bases from J, with 8 bases in between. The germline CDR1 and CDR2 sequences are SGHVS and FQNEAQ. The CDR3 totals 14 residues. CDR3 protein: CASSLAFYNNEQFF. The DNA of the CDR3 is TGTGCCAGCAGCTTAGCGTTCTACAACAATGAGCAGTTCTTC. Drawing the rest from reference TRBV7-8 and TRBJ2-1, the complete variable domain is GAGVSQSPRYKVAKRGQDVALRCDPISGHVSLFWYQQALGQGPEFLTYFQNEAQLDKSGLPSDRFFAERPEGSVSTLKIQRTQQEDSAVYLCASSLAFYNNEQFFGPGTRLTVL.

This chain uses TRBV20-1 with TRBJ1-2; 7 bases agree with TRBD1. After removal of 4 bases from V and 11 bases from J, the junction contained 7 bases not matched to a gene. Germline V CDR1 and CDR2: DFQATT, SNEGSKA (reference sequence). The CDR3 contains 11 residues. CDR3 DNA sequence: TGCAGTGCTATCGACAGGGAGAGTTACACCTTC. Encoded protein: CSAIDRESYTF.

The gene calls are TRBV25-1 and TRBJ2-5; D is possibly TRBD1 (7 bases). This CDR3 has 15 residues. V lost 3 bases and J 4 bases, leaving 15 bases between the germline ends. The germline V gene encodes CDR1 MGHDK and CDR2 SYGVNS. The CDR3 protein is CASSETGTSGETQYF. CDR3 nucleotide sequence: TGTGCCAGCAGTGAGACAGGGACTTCCGGAGAGACCCAGTACTTC. Full variable domain (outside the CDR3, taken from reference TRBV25-1 and TRBJ2-5): EADIYQTPRYLVIGTGKKITLECSQTMGHDKMYWYQQDPGMELHLIHYSYGVNSTEKGDLSSESTVSRIRTEHFPLTLESARPSHTSQYLCASSETGTSGETQYFGPGTRLLVL.

This clone was recorded once. The V and J genes are TRBV10-3 and TRBJ1-1; 8 bases fit TRBD1. The germline CDR1 and CDR2 sequences are ENHRY and SYGVKD. V lost 8 bases to trimming and J lost 8 bases; unmatched junction nucleotides: 10. This CDR3 contains 13 residues. The CDR3 DNA sequence: TGTGCCATCGCGGACAGGGACTTTGGGGAAGCTTTCTTT. Translation: CAIADRDFGEAFF.

The rearrangement joins TRBV4-1 to TRBJ1-1; tentatively, D is TRBD1 (6 bases). The V and J ends lost 4 bases and 6 bases respectively, with 12 bases between them. The V gene's germline CDR1 is MGHRA and CDR2 YSYEKL. This CDR3 is 13 amino acids long. In nucleotides, the CDR3 is TGCGCCAGCAGCCGTCAACAGGGACCTGAAGCTTTCTTT. This encodes CASSRQQGPEAFF.

The chain carries TRBV28 and TRBJ1-2; 9 bases fit TRBD1. In germline, CDR1 is MDHEN, CDR2 SYDVKM. V dropped 6 bases and J dropped 4; count of bases not matched to a gene: 6. This CDR3 comprises 14 residues. The CDR3 bases are TGTGCCAGCAGGGCGGCGGACAGGGGCTATGGCTACACCTTC. Encoded protein: CASRAADRGYGYTF.

This rearrangement joins TRBV27 to TRBJ1-1; no clear D gene. There are 16 residues in the CDR3. Germline CDR1 is MNHEY and CDR2 is SMNVEV (reference sequence). The ends were cut back, 0 bases at V and 5 bases at J, with 16 bases in the middle. The DNA of the CDR3 is TGTGCCAGCAGTTTATCCGTCCGGGGTAGGTATACTGAAGCTTTCTTT. Translating gives CASSLSVRGRYTEAFF.

V usage is TRBV4-2 and J usage is TRBJ2-5; possible D gene TRBD1, 6 bases. Trimming stripped 1 base from V and 1 base from J, with 10 bases between. Germline values: CDR1 LGHNA, CDR2 YNFKEQ. The CDR3 runs 15 residues. The CDR3 DNA reads as TGTGCCAGCAGCCAAGGACAGGATCCCCAAGAGACCCAGTACTTC. Its translation: CASSQGQDPQETQYF.